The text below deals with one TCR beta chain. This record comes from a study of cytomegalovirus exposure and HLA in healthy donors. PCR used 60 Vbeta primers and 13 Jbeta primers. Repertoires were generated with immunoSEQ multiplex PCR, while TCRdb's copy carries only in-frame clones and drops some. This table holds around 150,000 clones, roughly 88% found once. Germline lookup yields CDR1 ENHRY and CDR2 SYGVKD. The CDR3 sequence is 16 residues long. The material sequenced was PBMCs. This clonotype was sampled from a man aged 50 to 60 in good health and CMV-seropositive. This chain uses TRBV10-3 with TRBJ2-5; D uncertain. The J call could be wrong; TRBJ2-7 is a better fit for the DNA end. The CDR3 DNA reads TGTGCCATCAGTGAGTCGAGACACTCGAGCTCCTACGAGCAGTACTTC. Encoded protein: CAISESRHSSSYEQYF.